The source of this T cell receptor beta chain is a study of CD8 T cells in ankylosing spondylitis. Study results and caveats: Disease-linked clones reportedly concentrated significantly in matched ankylosing spondylitis synovial fluid. Prior work had noted some motif variants in reactive arthritis blood and synovial fluid. Peripheral blood samples showed relatively rare disease-linked clones, and these clones were CD8+. A TCR beta motif of roughly eight highly homologous variants appeared characteristic of ankylosing spondylitis blood.

Each TCR beta library was made by quantitative 5'-RACE that incorporated molecular barcodes. TCRdb reprocessed the 5' RACE reads via MiXCR and lists one record per CDR3 protein. The data show some 840,000 distinct CDR3 sequences, with about an eighth seen just once and 0.51% held by the top ten. This clonotype was seen only a few times. The antigen is not known. This CDR3 has 13 residues. V lost 8 bases and J lost 2, with 11 bases in between. Germline CDR1 is SEHNR and CDR2 is FQNEAQ (reference sequence). This receptor was identified in a male donor with ankylosing spondylitis. Source material: blood, either unsorted or a sorted T cell fraction (not recorded which). The V gene is TRBV7-9, the J gene TRBJ2-3; no reliable D call. The CDR3 reads CASSRVLTDTQYF. DNA of the CDR3: TGTGCCAGCTCCCGGGTGCTCACAGATACGCAGTATTTT.